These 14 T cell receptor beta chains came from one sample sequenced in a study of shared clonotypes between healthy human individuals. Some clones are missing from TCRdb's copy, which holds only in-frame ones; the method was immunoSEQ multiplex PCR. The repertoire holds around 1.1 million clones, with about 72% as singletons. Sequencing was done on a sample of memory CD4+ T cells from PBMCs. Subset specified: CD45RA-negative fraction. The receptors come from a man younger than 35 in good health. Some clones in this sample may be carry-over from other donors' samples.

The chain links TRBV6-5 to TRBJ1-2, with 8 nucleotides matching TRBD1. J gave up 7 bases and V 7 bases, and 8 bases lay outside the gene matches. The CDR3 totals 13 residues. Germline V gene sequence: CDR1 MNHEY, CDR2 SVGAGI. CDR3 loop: CASTNQGARGYTF. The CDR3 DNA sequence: TGTGCCAGCACCAATCAGGGGGCGCGTGGCTACACCTTC.

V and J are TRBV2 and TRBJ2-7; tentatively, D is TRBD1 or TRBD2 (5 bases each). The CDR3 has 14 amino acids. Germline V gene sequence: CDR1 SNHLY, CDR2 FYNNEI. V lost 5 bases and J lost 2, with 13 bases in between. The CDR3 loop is CASSPGRKAYEQYF. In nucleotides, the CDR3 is TGTGCCAGCAGTCCGGGACGGAAAGCCTACGAGCAGTACTTC.

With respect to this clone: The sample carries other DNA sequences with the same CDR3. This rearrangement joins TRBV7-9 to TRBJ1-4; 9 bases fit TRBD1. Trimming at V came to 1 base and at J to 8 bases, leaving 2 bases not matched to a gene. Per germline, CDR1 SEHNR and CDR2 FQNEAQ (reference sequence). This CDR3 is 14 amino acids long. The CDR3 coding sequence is TGTGCCAGCAGCTTAGTAGGGACAGGGGAAAAACTGTTTTTT. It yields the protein CASSLVGTGEKLFF.

In DNA, the CDR3 is TGTGCCAGCAGCTTAGGGGGTAGCGGGCCCGGGGAGCTGTTTTTT. Its translation: CASSLGGSGPGELFF. This sequence joins TRBV7-2 and TRBJ2-2; the match to TRBD2 covers 7 bases. V lost 1 base and J lost 6; bases outside the gene matches: 5. From germline, CDR1 is SGHTA and CDR2 FQGNSA. The CDR3 sequence is 15 residues long.

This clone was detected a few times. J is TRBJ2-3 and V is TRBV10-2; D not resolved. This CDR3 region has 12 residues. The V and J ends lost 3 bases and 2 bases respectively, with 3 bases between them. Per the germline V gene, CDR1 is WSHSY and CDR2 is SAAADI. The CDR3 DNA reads TGCGCCAGCAGTGACTTCACAGATACGCAGTATTTT. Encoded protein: CASSDFTDTQYF.

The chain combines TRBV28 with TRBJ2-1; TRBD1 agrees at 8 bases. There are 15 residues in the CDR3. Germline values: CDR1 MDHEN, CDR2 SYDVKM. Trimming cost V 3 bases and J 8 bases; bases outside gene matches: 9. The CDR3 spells CASSFGQGTGDEQFF. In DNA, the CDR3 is TGTGCCAGCAGTTTCGGACAGGGCACGGGGGATGAGCAGTTCTTC.

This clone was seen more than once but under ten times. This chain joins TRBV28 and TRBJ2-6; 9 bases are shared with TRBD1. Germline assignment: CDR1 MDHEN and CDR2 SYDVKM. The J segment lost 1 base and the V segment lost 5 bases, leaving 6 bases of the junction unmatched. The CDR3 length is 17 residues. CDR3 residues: CASSTQGAWSGANVLTF. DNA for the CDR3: TGTGCCAGCAGTACACAGGGGGCCTGGTCTGGGGCCAACGTCCTGACTTTC.

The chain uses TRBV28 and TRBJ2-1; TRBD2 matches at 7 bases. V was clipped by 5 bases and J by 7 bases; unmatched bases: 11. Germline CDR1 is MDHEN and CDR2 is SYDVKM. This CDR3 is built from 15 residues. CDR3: CASSKGVVGGNEQFF. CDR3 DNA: TGTGCCAGCAGTAAAGGGGTGGTCGGGGGGAATGAGCAGTTCTTC.

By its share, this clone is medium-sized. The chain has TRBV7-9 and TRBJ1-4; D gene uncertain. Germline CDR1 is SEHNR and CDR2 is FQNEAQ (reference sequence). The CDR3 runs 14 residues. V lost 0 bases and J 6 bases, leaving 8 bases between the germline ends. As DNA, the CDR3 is TGTGCCAGCAGCTTAGCCGTTGTGGATGAAAAACTGTTTTTT. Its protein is CASSLAVVDEKLFF. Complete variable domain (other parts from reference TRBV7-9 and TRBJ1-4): DTGVSQNPRHKITKRGQNVTFRCDPISEHNRLYWYRQTLGQGPEFLTYFQNEAQLEKSRLLSDRFSAERPKGSFSTLEIQRTEQGDSAMYLCASSLAVVDEKLFFGSGTQLSVL.

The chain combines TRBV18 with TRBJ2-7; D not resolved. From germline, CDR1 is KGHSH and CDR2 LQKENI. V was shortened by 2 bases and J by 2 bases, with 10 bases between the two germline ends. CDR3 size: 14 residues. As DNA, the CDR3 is TGTGCCAGCTCACCAGCAGCTCAGACCTACGAGCAGTACTTC. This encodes CASSPAAQTYEQYF. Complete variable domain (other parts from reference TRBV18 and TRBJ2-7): NAGVMQNPRHLVRRRGQEARLRCSPMKGHSHVYWYRQLPEEGLKFMVYLQKENIIDESGMPKERFSAEFPKEGPSILRIQQVVRGDSAAYFCASSPAAQTYEQYFGPGTRLTVT.

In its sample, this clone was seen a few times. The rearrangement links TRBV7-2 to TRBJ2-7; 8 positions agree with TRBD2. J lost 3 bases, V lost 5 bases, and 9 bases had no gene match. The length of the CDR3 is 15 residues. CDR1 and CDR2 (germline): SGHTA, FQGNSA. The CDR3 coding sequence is TGTGCCAGCAGCCCACGGACTAGCCTTAGCTACGAGCAGTACTTC. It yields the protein CASSPRTSLSYEQYF.

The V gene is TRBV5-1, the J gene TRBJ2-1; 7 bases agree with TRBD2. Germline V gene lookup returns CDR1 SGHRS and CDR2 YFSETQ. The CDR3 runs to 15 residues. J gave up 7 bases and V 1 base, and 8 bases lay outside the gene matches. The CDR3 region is CASSLIGGRGNEQFF. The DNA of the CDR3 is TGCGCCAGCAGCTTGATAGGCGGGAGAGGTAATGAGCAGTTCTTC.

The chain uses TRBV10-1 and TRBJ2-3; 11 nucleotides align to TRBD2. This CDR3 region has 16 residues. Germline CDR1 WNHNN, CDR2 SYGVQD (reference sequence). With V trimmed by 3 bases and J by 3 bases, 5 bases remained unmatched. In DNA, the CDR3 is TGCGCCAGCAGTGAAGGGCTAGCGGGAGGAACAGATACGCAGTATTTT. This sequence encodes CASSEGLAGGTDTQYF.

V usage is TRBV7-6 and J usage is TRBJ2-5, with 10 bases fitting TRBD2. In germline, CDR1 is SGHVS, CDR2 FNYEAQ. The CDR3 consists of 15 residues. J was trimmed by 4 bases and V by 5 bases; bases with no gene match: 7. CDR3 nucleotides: TGTGCCAGCAGCCCTCAGCTAGCGGGAGTAGAGACCCAGTACTTC. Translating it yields CASSPQLAGVETQYF.